The 7 T cell receptor beta chains below were found in one sample sequenced in a study of T-cell reconstitution after alpha-beta-depleted transplantation in children. Unique molecular identifiers featured in how the TCRbeta library was prepared. TCRdb independently ran MiXCR on the PCR reads; one entry per CDR3 protein. The table includes approximately 1,000,000 distinct CDR3 sequences, roughly 29% detected once. This sample comprised PBMCs, mostly from graft donor cells, obtained 360 days after TCRalphabeta/CD19-depleted stem cell transplant. These receptors all stem from a boy under three years old who had a stem cell transplant for SCID, so the T cells may come from the graft donor.

This rearrangement joins TRBV29-1 to TRBJ1-1; tentatively, D is TRBD1 (5 bases). The CDR3 has 14 amino acids. With 7 bases removed from V and 0 bases from J, the gap between germline ends came to 15 bases. Germline assignment: CDR1 SQVTM and CDR2 ANQGSEA. CDR3 DNA: TGCAGCGCCAGACAGAATCTTATGAACACTGAAGCTTTCTTT. Translation gives CSARQNLMNTEAFF.

This clonotype was observed a few times. This chain joins TRBV10-3 and TRBJ2-5, with 11 bases identical to TRBD1. Germline V lookup: CDR1 ENHRY, CDR2 SYGVKD. The V segment lost 3 bases and the J segment 5 bases; nucleotides outside the gene matches: 5. The CDR3 loop spans 15 amino acids. The DNA of the CDR3 is TGTGCCATCAGTGACCGGGACAGGGGGAGGGAGACCCAGTACTTC. It codes for CAISDRDRGRETQYF.

Only a few counts were recorded for this clonotype. The rearrangement links TRBV18 to TRBJ2-1; D perhaps matches TRBD1 (6 bases). V was clipped by 0 bases and J by 7 bases, with 19 bases between them. Per the germline V gene, CDR1 is KGHSH and CDR2 is LQKENI. The CDR3 runs to 17 residues. In DNA form, the CDR3 reads TGTGCCAGCTCACCACCTCTCCCGGACAGATTCGAGAATGAGCAGTTCTTC. The encoded protein is CASSPPLPDRFENEQFF.

This clonotype was seen a few times. The chain combines TRBV20-1 with TRBJ1-1; no clear D gene. The CDR3 has 11 amino acids. V was cut by 6 bases and J by 4 bases, with 9 bases left in between. Per the germline V gene, CDR1 is DFQATT and CDR2 is SNEGSKA (reference sequence). CDR3: CSAERITEAFF. The CDR3, as DNA: TGCAGTGCGGAAAGAATCACTGAAGCTTTCTTT.

There are a few counts of this clonotype. V is TRBV29-1 and J is TRBJ1-1; 7 bases are shared with TRBD1. CDR1 is SQVTM and CDR2 is ANQGSEA in the germline V gene. The CDR3 runs to 13 residues. Losses at the gene ends were 5 bases for V and 4 bases for J; bases not matched to a gene: 7. The CDR3: CSVTQGLGTEAFF. The CDR3 DNA is TGCAGCGTTACACAGGGGCTGGGCACTGAAGCTTTCTTT.

J is TRBJ1-1 and V is TRBV10-2; TRBD1 might be the D (5 bases). V lost 0 bases to trimming and J lost 5 bases, with 10 bases between them. CDR3 length: 14 amino acids. The germline CDR1 and CDR2 sequences are WSHSY and SAAADI. CDR3 sequence: CASSESRGLTEAFF. As DNA, the CDR3 is TGCGCCAGCAGTGAGTCGAGGGGTTTAACTGAAGCTTTCTTT.

This clonotype has at least ten counts. This sequence joins TRBV24-1 and TRBJ2-5, with D unclear. CDR3 size: 15 residues. Germline V lookup: CDR1 KGHDR, CDR2 SFDVKD. V was trimmed by 3 bases and J by 5 bases, leaving 15 bases between them. The CDR3: CATSDIGSGAETQYF. Written as DNA, the CDR3 is TGTGCCACCAGTGATATTGGGTCGGGCGCCGAGACCCAGTACTTC.